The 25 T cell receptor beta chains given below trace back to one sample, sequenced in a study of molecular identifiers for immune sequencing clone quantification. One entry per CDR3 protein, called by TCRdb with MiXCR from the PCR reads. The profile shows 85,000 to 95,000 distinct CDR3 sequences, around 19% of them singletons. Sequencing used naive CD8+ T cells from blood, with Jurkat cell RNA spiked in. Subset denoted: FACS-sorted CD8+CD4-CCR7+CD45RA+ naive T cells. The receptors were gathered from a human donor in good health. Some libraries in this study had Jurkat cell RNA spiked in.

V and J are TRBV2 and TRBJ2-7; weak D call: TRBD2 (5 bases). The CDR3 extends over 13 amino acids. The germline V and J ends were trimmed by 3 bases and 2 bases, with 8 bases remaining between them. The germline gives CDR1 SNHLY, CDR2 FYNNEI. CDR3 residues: CASSERVAYEQYF. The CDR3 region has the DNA TGTGCCAGCAGTGAGCGGGTAGCCTACGAGCAGTACTTC.

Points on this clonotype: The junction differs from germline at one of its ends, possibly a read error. The CDR3 bases are TGTGCCAGCAGCTTATTAGACCGGCAAGAGGCCCAGTACTTC. Protein: CASSLLDRQEAQYF. The J gene is TRBJ2-5, the V gene TRBV7-9; D ambiguous. The CDR3 is 14 amino acids. Per germline, CDR1 SEHNR and CDR2 FQNEAQ (reference sequence).

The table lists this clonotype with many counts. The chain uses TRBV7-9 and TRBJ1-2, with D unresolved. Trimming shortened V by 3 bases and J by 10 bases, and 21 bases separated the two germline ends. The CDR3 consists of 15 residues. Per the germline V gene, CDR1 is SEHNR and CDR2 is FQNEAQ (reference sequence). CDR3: CASSFKGPADAPYTF. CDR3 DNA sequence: TGTGCCAGCAGCTTTAAGGGCCCTGCTGATGCTCCCTACACCTTC.

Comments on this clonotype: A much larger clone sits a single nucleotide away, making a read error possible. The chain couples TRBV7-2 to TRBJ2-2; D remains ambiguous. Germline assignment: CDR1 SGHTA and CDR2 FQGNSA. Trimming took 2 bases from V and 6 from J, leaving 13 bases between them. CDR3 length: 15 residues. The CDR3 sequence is CASSLSPSGAGELFF. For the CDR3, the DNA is TGTGCCAGCAGCTTATCACCTAGTGGAGCCGGGGAGCTGTTTTTT. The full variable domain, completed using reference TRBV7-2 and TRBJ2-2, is GAGVSQSPSNKVTEKGKDVELRCDPISGHTALYWYRQSLGQGLEFLIYFQGNSAPDKSGLPSDRFSAERTGGSVSTLTIQRTQQEDSAVYLCASSLSPSGAGELFFGEGSRLTVL.

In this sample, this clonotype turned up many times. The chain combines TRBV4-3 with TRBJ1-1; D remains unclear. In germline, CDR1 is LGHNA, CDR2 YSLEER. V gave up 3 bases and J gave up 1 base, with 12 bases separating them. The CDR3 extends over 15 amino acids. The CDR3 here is CASSQSQYRNTEAFF. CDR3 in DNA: TGCGCCAGCAGCCAGTCACAGTATAGGAACACTGAAGCTTTCTTT.

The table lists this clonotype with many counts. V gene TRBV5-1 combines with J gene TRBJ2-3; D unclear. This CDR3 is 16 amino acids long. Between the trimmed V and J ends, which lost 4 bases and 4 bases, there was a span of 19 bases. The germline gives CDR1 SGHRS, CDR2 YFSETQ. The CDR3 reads CASSLDEVVSPDTQYF. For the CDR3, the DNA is TGCGCCAGCAGCCTGGATGAAGTTGTAAGTCCAGATACGCAGTATTTT.

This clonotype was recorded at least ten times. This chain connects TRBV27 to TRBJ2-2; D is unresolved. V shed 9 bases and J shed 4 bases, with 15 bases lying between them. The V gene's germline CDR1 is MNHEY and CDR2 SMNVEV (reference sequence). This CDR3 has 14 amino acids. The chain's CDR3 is CASLPVVSTGELFF. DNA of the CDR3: TGTGCCAGTCTCCCGGTAGTTAGCACCGGGGAGCTGTTTTTT.

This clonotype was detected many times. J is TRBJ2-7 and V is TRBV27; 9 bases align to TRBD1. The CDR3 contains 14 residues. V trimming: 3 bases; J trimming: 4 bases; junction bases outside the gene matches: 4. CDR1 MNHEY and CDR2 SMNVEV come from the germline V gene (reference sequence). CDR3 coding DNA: TGTGCCAGCAGTTTGGGACAGGGACGGTACGAGCAGTACTTC. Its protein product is CASSLGQGRYEQYF.

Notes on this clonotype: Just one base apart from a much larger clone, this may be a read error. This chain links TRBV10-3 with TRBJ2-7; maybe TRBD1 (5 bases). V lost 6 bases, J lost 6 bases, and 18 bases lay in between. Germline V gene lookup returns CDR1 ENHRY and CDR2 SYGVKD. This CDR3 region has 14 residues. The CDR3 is CAIRITGMVGEQYF. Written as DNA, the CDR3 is TGTGCCATCAGGATTACAGGCATGGTTGGCGAGCAGTACTTC.

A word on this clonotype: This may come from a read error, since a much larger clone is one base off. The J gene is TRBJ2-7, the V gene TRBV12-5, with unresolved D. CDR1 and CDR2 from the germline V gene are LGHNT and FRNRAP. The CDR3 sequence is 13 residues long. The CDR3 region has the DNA TGTGCTAGTGGACCCTCCGTCCACTACGAGCAGTGCTTC. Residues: CASGPSVHYEQCF.

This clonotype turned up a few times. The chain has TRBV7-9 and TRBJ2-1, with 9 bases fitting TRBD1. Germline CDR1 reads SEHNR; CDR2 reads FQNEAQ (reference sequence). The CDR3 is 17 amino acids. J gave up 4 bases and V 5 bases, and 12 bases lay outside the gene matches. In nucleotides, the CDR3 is TGTGCCAGCAGCCCCCCCGGCGCCGGGACAGGGTACAATGAGCAGTTCTTC. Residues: CASSPPGAGTGYNEQFF.

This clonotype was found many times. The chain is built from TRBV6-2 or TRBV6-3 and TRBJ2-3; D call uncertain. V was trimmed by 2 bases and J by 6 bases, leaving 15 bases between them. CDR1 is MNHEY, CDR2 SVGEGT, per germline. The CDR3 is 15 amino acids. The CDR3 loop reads CASSYPRSRQDTQYF. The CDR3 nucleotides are TGTGCCAGCAGTTACCCCAGAAGCCGGCAGGATACGCAGTATTTT.

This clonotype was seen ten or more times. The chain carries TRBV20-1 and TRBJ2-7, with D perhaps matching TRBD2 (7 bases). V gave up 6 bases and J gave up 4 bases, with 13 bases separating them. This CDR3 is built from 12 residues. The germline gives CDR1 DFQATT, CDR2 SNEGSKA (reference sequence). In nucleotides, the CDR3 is TGCAGTGCCACGGGGGGCGCGTACGAGCAGTACTTC. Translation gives CSATGGAYEQYF.

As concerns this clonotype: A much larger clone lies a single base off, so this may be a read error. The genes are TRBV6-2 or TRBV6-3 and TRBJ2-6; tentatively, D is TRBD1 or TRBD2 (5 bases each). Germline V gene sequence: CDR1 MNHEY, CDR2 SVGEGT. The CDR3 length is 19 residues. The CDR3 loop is CARSYSGTMLLSGANVLTF. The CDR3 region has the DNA TGTGCCAGAAGTTACTCCGGGACCATGCTCCTCTCTGGGGCCAACGTCCTGACTTTC.

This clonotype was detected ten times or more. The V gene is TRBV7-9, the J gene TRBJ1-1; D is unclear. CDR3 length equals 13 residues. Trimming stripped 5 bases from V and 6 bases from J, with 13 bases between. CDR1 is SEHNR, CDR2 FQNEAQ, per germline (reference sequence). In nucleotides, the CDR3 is TGTGCCAGCAGCCCCCAGAGGGTACCTGAAGCTTTCTTT. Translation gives CASSPQRVPEAFF.

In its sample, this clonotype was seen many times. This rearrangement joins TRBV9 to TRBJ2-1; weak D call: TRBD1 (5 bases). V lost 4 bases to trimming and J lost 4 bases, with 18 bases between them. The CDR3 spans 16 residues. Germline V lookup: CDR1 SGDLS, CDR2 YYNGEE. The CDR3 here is CASSPPGAGQYNEQFF. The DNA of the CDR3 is TGTGCCAGCAGCCCTCCTGGGGCAGGGCAGTACAATGAGCAGTTCTTC.

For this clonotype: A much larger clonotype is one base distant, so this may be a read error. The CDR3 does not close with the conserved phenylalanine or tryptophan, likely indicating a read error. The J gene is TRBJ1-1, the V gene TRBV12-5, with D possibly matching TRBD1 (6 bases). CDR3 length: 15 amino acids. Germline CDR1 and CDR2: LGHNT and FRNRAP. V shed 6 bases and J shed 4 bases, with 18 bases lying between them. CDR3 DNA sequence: TGTGCTAGTGGATACCCAGGGGTTCGAGTCACTGAAGCTTTCGTT. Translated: CASGYPGVRVTEAFV.

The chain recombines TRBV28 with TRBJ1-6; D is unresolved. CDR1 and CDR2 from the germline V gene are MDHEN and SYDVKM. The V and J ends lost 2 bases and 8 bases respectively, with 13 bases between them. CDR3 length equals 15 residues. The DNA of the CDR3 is TGTGCCAGCAGTTTAATAACGGGAGCCGATTCACCCCTCCACTTT. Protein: CASSLITGADSPLHF.

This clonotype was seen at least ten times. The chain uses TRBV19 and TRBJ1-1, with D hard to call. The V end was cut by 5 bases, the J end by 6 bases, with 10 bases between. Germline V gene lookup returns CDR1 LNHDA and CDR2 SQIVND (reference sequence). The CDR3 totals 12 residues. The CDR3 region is CASSVPEAEAFF. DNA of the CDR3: TGTGCCAGTAGTGTCCCGGAGGCTGAAGCTTTCTTT.

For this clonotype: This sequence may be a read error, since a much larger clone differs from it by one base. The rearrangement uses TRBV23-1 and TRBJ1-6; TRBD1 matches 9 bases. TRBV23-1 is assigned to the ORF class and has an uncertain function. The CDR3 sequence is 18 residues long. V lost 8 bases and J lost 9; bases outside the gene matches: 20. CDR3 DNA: TGCGCCAGCGGTGCTTATACCCCCGGGACAGGGTGTGTTTCACCCCTCCACTTT. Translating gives CASGAYTPGTGCVSPLHF.

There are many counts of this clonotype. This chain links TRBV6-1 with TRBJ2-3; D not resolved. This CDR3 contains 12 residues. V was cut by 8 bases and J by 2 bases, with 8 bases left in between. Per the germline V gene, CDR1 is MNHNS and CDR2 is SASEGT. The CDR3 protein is CASETNTDTQYF. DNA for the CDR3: TGTGCCAGCGAAACAAACACAGATACGCAGTATTTT.

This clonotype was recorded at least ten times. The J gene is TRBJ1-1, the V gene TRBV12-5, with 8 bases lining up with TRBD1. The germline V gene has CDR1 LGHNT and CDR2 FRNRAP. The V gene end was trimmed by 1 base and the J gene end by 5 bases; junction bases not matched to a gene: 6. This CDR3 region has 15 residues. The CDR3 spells CASGLADRAGTEAFF. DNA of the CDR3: TGTGCTAGTGGTTTGGCGGACAGGGCGGGAACTGAAGCTTTCTTT. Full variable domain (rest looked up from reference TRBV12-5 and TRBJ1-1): DARVTQTPRHKVTEMGQEVTMRCQPILGHNTVFWYRQTMMQGLELLAYFRNRAPLDDSGMPKDRFSAEMPDATLATLKIQPSEPRDSAVYFCASGLADRAGTEAFFGQGTRLTVV.

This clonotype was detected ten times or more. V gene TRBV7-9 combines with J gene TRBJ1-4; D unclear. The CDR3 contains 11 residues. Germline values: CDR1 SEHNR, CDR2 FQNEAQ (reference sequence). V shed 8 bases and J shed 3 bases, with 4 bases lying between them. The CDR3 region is CASSANEKLFF. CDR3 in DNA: TGTGCCAGCTCAGCTAATGAAAAACTGTTTTTT.

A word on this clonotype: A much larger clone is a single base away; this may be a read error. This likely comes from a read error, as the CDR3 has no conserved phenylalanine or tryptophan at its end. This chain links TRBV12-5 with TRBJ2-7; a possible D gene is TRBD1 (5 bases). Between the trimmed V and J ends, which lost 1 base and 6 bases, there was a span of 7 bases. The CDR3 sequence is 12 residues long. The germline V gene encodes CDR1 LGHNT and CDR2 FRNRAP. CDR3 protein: CASGLAGIEQYI. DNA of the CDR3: TGTGCTAGTGGTTTGGCAGGGATCGAGCAGTACATC.

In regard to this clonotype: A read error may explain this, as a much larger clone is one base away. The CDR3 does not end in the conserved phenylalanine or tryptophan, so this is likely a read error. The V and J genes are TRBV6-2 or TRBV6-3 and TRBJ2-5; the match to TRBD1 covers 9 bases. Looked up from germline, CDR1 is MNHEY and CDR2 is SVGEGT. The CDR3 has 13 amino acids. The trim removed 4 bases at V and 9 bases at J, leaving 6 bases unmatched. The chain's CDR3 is CASSSGQGTAQYY. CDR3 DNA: TGTGCCAGCAGTTCGGGACAGGGAACGGCCCAGTACTAC.